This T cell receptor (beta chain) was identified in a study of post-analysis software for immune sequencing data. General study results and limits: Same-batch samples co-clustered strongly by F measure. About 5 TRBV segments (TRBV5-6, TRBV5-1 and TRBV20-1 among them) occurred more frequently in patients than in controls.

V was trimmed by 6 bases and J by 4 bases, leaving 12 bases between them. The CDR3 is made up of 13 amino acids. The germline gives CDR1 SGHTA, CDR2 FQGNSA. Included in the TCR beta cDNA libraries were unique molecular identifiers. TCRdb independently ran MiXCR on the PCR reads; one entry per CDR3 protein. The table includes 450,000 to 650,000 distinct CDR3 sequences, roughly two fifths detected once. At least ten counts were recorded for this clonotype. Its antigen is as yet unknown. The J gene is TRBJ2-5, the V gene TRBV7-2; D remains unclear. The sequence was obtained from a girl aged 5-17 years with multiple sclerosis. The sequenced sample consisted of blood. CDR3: CASSLGERETQYF. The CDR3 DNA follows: TGTGCCAGCAGTTTGGGCGAAAGAGAGACCCAGTACTTC. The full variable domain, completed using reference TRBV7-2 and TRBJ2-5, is GAGVSQSPSNKVTEKGKDVELRCDPISGHTALYWYRQSLGQGLEFLIYFQGNSAPDKSGLPSDRFSAERTGGSVSTLTIQRTQQEDSAVYLCASSLGERETQYFGPGTRLLVL.